This TCR beta chain was captured by sequencing in a study of shared clonotypes between healthy human individuals. In its sample, this clone was seen once. Each replicate PCR on the sorted subsets used about 220 ng DNA (around 30,000 T cell genomes). TCRdb keeps only in-frame clones here, not all; method: immunoSEQ multiplex PCR. The data contain a few million clones, roughly 95% of them seen just once; the ten biggest clones take up approximately 0.13%. The sequenced sample consisted of naive CD4+ T cells sorted from blood. Subset here: CD45RA+ positively selected. The sequence was collected from a man aged 18 to 29 in good health.

CDR3 sequence reads: CASSSIGGPQETQYF. The CDR3 coding sequence is TGTGCCAGCAGTTCAATCGGGGGGCCCCAAGAGACCCAGTACTTC. The chain has TRBV6-6 and TRBJ2-5; TRBD2 is a possible D gene (7 bases). The V end was cut by 4 bases, the J end by 1 base, with 13 bases between. The germline gives CDR1 MNHNY, CDR2 SVGAGI (reference sequence). CDR3 length: 15 residues.